A selection of T cell receptor beta chains follows, all from one sample in a study of Ad26.COV2.S vaccination and SARS-CoV-2 variants. Only in-frame clones appear in the TCRdb table, and some are missing; sequencing was by immunoSEQ multiplex PCR. The sample holds 380,000 or so clones, around four fifths seen once. The source material was peripheral blood, sampled in a trial of Ad26.COV2.S vaccine versus placebo. The receptors stem from a person aged 18-60 years who received the Ad26.COV2.S COVID-19 vaccine or a placebo. The CDR3 runs from the conserved cysteine through the conserved F or W. D genes are given only for firm matches.

v_gene	d_gene	j_gene	CDR3aa	CDR3nt
TRBV19	NA	TRBJ1-1	CASMRWNTEAFF	TGTGCCAGTATGAGATGGAACACTGAAGCTTTCTTT
TRBV18	TRBD1	TRBJ1-1	CASSLMAGTDTEAFF	TGTGCCAGCTCACTTATGGCCGGGACAGACACTGAAGCTTTCTTT
TRBV4-1	NA	TRBJ1-1	CASSQLGAEAFF	TGCGCCAGCAGCCAATTAGGGGCTGAAGCTTTCTTT
TRBV5-1	NA	TRBJ1-1	CASSLPPNTEAFF	TGCGCCAGCAGCTTACCCCCGAACACTGAAGCTTTCTTT
TRBV7-9	NA	TRBJ2-3	CASSSDQRSDTQYF	TGTGCCAGCAGCTCAGATCAAAGGTCAGATACGCAGTATTTT
TRBV6-2/TRBV6-3	TRBD1	TRBJ2-7	CASSPGTGRDEQYF	TGTGCCAGCAGCCCCGGGACAGGGCGGGACGAGCAGTACTTC
TRBV5-5	NA	TRBJ1-2	CASRNEDGLYGYTF	TGTGCCAGCAGAAATGAGGACGGCCTCTATGGCTACACCTTC
TRBV14	NA	TRBJ2-2	CASSQVWTGELFF	TGTGCCAGCAGCCAAGTGTGGACCGGGGAGCTGTTTTTT
TRBV2	NA	TRBJ2-1	CASCRTATYNEQFF	TGTGCCAGCTGTCGGACAGCTACCTACAATGAGCAGTTCTTC
TRBV7-6	TRBD1	TRBJ2-7	CASSLTGADEQYF	TGTGCCAGCAGCTTGACAGGGGCGGACGAGCAGTACTTC
TRBV27	TRBD1	TRBJ1-1	CASSLRGTGGRTEAFF	TGTGCCAGCAGTTTAAGGGGGACAGGGGGCCGGACTGAAGCTTTCTTT